The 14 T cell receptor beta chains below all came from one sample that was sequenced in a study of CD8+CD57+ T cells in acquired aplastic anemia. The TCR beta profiling, which covered VDJ combination and CDR3 sequence, was carried out using genomic DNA as the template. TCRdb reanalysed the reads using MiXCR and keeps one entry per CDR3 protein. The sample includes about 220,000 distinct CDR3 sequences, more than 40% seen only once; the top ten take 7% to 9.5%. Patients chosen for sequencing had CD8+CD57+ cells that had expanded, as shown by flow cytometry. The source material was sorted CD4+, CD8+, or CD8+CD57+ T cells (not recorded which) from PBMCs. These receptors were obtained from a human donor with aplastic anemia.

This clonotype was found many times. This rearrangement joins TRBV4-3 to TRBJ2-1; D possibly corresponds to TRBD1 (5 bases). The CDR3 is 16 residues long. Trimming pared 3 bases from V and 0 bases from J, leaving 12 bases between. In germline, CDR1 is LGHNA, CDR2 YSLEER. The CDR3 protein is CASSHLGASSYNEQFF. The CDR3 coding sequence is TGCGCCAGCAGCCATCTTGGGGCTAGCTCCTACAATGAGCAGTTCTTC.

The chain joins TRBV10-3 to TRBJ1-2, with 8 bases fitting TRBD1. The trim removed 6 bases at V and 0 bases at J, leaving 3 bases unmatched. The CDR3 has 14 residues. Germline V CDR1 and CDR2: ENHRY, SYGVKD. This CDR3 reads CAISTGGPNYGYTF. CDR3 sequence (DNA): TGTGCCATCAGCACAGGGGGTCCTAACTATGGCTACACCTTC.

This clonotype was seen at least ten times. V gene TRBV15 combines with J gene TRBJ1-5; tentative D call: TRBD1 (5 bases). V shed 0 bases and J shed 4 bases, with 13 bases lying between them. The CDR3 is made up of 16 amino acids. Germline CDR1 is LNHNV and CDR2 is YYDKDF (reference sequence). The CDR3 nucleotides are TGTGCCACCAGCAGAGATGTTGGGGCTCCTAATCAGCCCCAGCATTTT. The encoded protein is CATSRDVGAPNQPQHF.

J is TRBJ2-3 and V is TRBV7-9; 14 nucleotides match TRBD2. The germline V gene has CDR1 SEHNR and CDR2 FQNEAQ (reference sequence). Trimming removed 4 bases from V and 2 bases from J; junction bases left unmatched: 11. There are 19 residues in the CDR3. The CDR3 coding sequence is TGTGCCAGCAGCTCAACTATTGGACTAGCGGGGGGTCTCACAGATACGCAGTATTTT. This codes for CASSSTIGLAGGLTDTQYF.

CDR3 region: CASSPGLGTYGYTF. The CDR3 bases are TGCGCCAGCAGCCCTGGGCTGGGGACCTATGGCTACACCTTC. This chain links TRBV10-2 with TRBJ1-2; D is perhaps TRBD1 (5 bases). The germline CDR1 and CDR2 sequences are WSHSY and SAAADI. CDR3 size: 14 residues. Trimming pared 6 bases from V and 4 bases from J, leaving 15 bases between.

The rearrangement uses TRBV10-3 and TRBJ2-1; TRBD2 aligns across 10 bases. V was pared by 5 bases and J by 4 bases, with 14 bases of the junction left unmatched. Germline V CDR1 and CDR2: ENHRY, SYGVKD. The CDR3 is made up of 18 amino acids. CDR3 sequence: CAISWTSGLQLLYNEQFF. The CDR3, as DNA: TGTGCCATCAGTTGGACTAGCGGCCTCCAACTATTATACAATGAGCAGTTCTTC.

This clonotype was observed a handful of times. A junction end diverges from the germline sequence, so it may reflect a read error. The chain's CDR3 is CAGSLQEAQPQHF. Written as DNA, the CDR3 is TGTGCCGGCAGTTTACAGGAGGCTCAGCCCCAGCATTTT. The chain couples TRBV27 to TRBJ1-5; TRBD1 might be the D (5 bases). This CDR3 is 13 amino acids long. The germline gives CDR1 MNHEY, CDR2 SMNVEV (reference sequence).

This clonotype was observed at least ten times. A much bigger clone sits one base away, suggesting this may be a read error. The V call is TRBV7-8, the J call TRBJ2-7; a possible D gene is TRBD1 (5 bases). The CDR3 runs 16 residues. Germline CDR1 SGHVS, CDR2 FQNEAQ. In DNA form, the CDR3 reads TGTGCCAGCAGCTTAGCCACCCCCGATGGGGCCTACGATCAGTACTTC. Residues: CASSLATPDGAYDQYF.

The chain is built from TRBV15 and TRBJ2-6; 9 nucleotides align to TRBD1. This CDR3 has 15 residues. CDR1 is LNHNV, CDR2 YYDKDF, per germline (reference sequence). With 5 bases clipped from V and 3 bases from J, the junction kept 2 bases outside the gene matches. In nucleotides, the CDR3 is TGTGCCACCAGCCGGACAGGGGATGGGGCCAACGTCCTGACTTTC. Amino acid sequence: CATSRTGDGANVLTF.

The chain carries TRBV12-5 and TRBJ2-1, with 11 bases identical to TRBD2. CDR3 size: 16 residues. V lost 6 bases to trimming and J lost 1 base; unmatched junction nucleotides: 5. Germline values: CDR1 LGHNT, CDR2 FRNRAP. The CDR3 loop is CASGPGLAESYNEQFF. Here the CDR3 DNA reads TGTGCTAGTGGCCCGGGACTAGCGGAATCCTACAATGAGCAGTTCTTC.

This clonotype was seen only a few times. The chain recombines TRBV4-3 with TRBJ1-1, with 9 positions matching TRBD1. The germline V gene encodes CDR1 LGHNA and CDR2 YSLEER. The trim removed 0 bases at V and 4 bases at J, leaving 6 bases unmatched. The CDR3 has 16 residues. The CDR3: CASSQEGTGFVTEAFF. The DNA of the CDR3 is TGCGCCAGCAGCCAAGAAGGGACAGGGTTCGTCACTGAAGCTTTCTTT.

V gene TRBV7-8 combines with J gene TRBJ1-1, with a tentative D call TRBD1 (5 bases). The germline V gene encodes CDR1 SGHVS and CDR2 FQNEAQ. The CDR3 consists of 14 residues. Trimming shortened V by 1 base and J by 7 bases, and 13 bases separated the two germline ends. CDR3 amino acids: CASSLVYGGGEAFF. CDR3 nucleotide sequence: TGTGCCAGCAGCTTAGTGTATGGCGGGGGTGAAGCTTTCTTT. Combining the CDR3 with reference TRBV7-8 and TRBJ1-1 gives the whole variable domain GAGVSQSPRYKVAKRGQDVALRCDPISGHVSLFWYQQALGQGPEFLTYFQNEAQLDKSGLPSDRFFAERPEGSVSTLKIQRTQQEDSAVYLCASSLVYGGGEAFFGQGTRLTVV.

CDR3 nucleotides: TGCAGTGCTAGAGATCTGAGGGGTGGAAAGCACGAGCAGTACTTC. Protein: CSARDLRGGKHEQYF. V is TRBV20-1 and J is TRBJ2-7; D is tentatively TRBD1 or TRBD2 (5 bases each). The ends were cut back, 0 bases at V and 5 bases at J, with 17 bases in the middle. This CDR3 has 15 residues. Germline V gene data show CDR1 as DFQATT and CDR2 as SNEGSKA (reference sequence).

The chain joins TRBV19 to TRBJ1-1, with a weak D call TRBD1 (6 bases). This CDR3 has 15 amino acids. V lost 7 bases and J lost 1, with 16 bases in between. Germline values: CDR1 LNHDA, CDR2 SQIVND (reference sequence). CDR3 loop: CASTPAGQSNTEAFF. DNA of the CDR3: TGTGCCAGTACCCCAGCCGGACAGTCGAACACTGAAGCTTTCTTT.